This TCR beta chain was sequenced for a study of blood T cell repertoires in COVID-19. Looking at the study overall: From T cells, B-cell-depleted T cells, or PBMCs came the material, which was cDNA or gDNA.

Germline-derived CDR1 and CDR2 are SGHNT and YENEEA. The CDR3 spans 14 residues. With V trimmed by 5 bases and J by 6 bases, 7 bases remained unmatched. In the source study's methods: For nucleated cells, counts were estimated from reference gene primer amplification. Some clones are missing from TCRdb's copy, which holds only in-frame ones; the method was immunoSEQ multiplex PCR. The V and J calls and clone size were taken over from that table, and D and trimming were inferred from the DNA. The sample has over 40,000 clones; roughly 86% are singletons. The sequencing sample was made of peripheral blood. The clonotype originates from an elderly man with active COVID-19. The chain links TRBV11-3 to TRBJ1-1, with TRBD1 matching over 9 bases. DNA for the CDR3: TGTGCCAGCAGCCAGGGACAGGGAGGTTCTGAAGCTTTCTTT. This sequence encodes CASSQGQGGSEAFF.